This T cell receptor beta chain was retrieved from a study of beta chain features in type 1 diabetes. Turning to this clone: What it binds is not known.

Germline assignment: CDR1 MNHEY and CDR2 SVGAGI. The V end lost 6 bases, the J end lost 11 bases, and 17 bases lay between the germline ends. The CDR3 extends over 13 amino acids. Study-wide results and caveats: Fewer insertions but more deletions were seen at VDJ junctions in type 1 diabetes patients. There was a moderate but significant shortening of TCRB CDR3s in all four CD4+ subsets of Type 1 diabetes patients. In comparison with healthy donors, patients had naive, central memory and Treg TCRB repertoires that appeared more similar.

Once sorted, every population was more than 95% pure. Reverse transcription of all isolated RNA meant that expressed TCRB transcripts were sequenced. Clones were read by immunoSEQ multiplex PCR, and TCRdb kept only the in-frame ones, dropping some. The table lists roughly 730,000 clones, around an eighth of them singletons. The material sequenced was naive CD4+ T cells from blood. The chain joins TRBV6-5 to TRBJ2-4; the D gene could be TRBD1 or TRBD2 (5 bases each). The receptor was isolated from a man between 18 and 29 years old with type 1 diabetes. The CDR3 spells CASRSGTLSFQYF. DNA of the CDR3: TGTGCCAGCAGGTCCGGGACCCTTAGCTTTCAGTACTTC.